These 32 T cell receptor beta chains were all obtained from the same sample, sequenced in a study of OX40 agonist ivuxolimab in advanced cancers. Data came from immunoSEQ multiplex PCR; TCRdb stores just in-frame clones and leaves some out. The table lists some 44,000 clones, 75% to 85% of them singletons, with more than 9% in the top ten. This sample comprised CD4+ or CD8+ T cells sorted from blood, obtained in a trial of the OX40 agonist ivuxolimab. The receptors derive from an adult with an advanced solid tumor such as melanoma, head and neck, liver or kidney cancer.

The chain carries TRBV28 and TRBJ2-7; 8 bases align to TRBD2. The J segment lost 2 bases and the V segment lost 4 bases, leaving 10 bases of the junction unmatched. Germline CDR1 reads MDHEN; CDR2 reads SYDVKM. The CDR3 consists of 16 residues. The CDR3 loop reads CASSSLGLASAYEQYF. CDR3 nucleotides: TGTGCCAGCAGTTCTCTCGGACTAGCATCAGCCTACGAGCAGTACTTC.

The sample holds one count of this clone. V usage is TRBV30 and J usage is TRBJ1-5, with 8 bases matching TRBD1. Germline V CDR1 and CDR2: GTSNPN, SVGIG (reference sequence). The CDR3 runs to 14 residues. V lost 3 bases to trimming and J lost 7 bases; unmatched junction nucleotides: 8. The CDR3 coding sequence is TGTGCCTGGAGGAACTCAGGGGGCGGACAGCCCCAGCATTTT. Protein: CAWRNSGGGQPQHF.

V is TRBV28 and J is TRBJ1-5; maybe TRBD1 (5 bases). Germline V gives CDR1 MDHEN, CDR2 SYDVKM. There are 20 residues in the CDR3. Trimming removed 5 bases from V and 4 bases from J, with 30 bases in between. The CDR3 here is CASSPIFGAEGGTPNQPQHF. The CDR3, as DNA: TGTGCCAGCAGTCCCATCTTTGGGGCGGAGGGAGGGACGCCGAATCAGCCCCAGCATTTT.

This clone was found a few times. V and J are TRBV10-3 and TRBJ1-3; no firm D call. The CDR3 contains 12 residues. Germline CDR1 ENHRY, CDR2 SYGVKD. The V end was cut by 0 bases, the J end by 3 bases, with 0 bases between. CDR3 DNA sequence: TGTGCCATCAGTGAGTCTGGAAACACCATATATTTT. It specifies CAISESGNTIYF.

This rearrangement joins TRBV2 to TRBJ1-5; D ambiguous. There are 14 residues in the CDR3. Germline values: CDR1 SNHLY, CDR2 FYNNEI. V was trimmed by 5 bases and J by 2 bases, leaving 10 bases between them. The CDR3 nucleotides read TGTGCCAGCAGTTCGATCGGGGGCAATCAGCCCCAGCATTTT. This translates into CASSSIGGNQPQHF.

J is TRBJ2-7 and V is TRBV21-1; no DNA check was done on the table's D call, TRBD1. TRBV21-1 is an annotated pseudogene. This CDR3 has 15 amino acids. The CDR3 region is CASSKGGQGGHEQYF. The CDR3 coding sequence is TGTGCCAGCAGCAAAGGGGGACAGGGGGGACACGAGCAGTACTTC.

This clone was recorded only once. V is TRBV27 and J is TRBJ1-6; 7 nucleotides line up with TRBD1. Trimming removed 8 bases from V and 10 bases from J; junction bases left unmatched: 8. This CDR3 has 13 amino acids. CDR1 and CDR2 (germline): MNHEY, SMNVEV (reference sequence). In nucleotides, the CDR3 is TGTGCCAGCGGCATAACAGGGGTATCACCCCTCCACTTT. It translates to CASGITGVSPLHF.

This CDR3 reads CASSLLGDGEQYF. CDR3 bases: TGTGCCAGCAGTTTACTTGGGGATGGGGAGCAGTACTTC. This sequence joins TRBV27 and TRBJ2-7; D gene unclear. In germline, CDR1 is MNHEY, CDR2 SMNVEV (reference sequence). The CDR3 totals 13 residues. V was cut by 2 bases and J by 7 bases, with 12 bases left in between.

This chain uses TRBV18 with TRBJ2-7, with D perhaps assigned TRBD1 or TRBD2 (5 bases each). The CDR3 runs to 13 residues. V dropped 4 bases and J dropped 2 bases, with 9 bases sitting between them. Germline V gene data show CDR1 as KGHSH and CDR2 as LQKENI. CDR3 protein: CASSRDGAYEQYF. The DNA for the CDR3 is TGTGCCAGCTCACGGGACGGGGCCTACGAGCAGTACTTC.

The CDR3 DNA reads TGTGCCAGCAGTTGGGGACTAGCGGGCCCCTGGAGCTCCTACAATGAGCAGTTCTTC. Amino acid sequence: CASSWGLAGPWSSYNEQFF. The rearrangement links TRBV27 to TRBJ2-1, with TRBD2 identical over 12 bases. The CDR3 has 19 residues. V lost 4 bases and J lost 0; bases outside the gene matches: 10. CDR1 is MNHEY and CDR2 is SMNVEV in the germline V gene (reference sequence).

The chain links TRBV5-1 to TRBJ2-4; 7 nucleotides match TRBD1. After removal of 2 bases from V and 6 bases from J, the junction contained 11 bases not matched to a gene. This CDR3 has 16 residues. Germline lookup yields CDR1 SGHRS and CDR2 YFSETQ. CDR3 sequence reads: CASSFTTTGDRNIQYF. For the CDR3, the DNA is TGCGCCAGCAGCTTCACAACAACAGGGGATCGAAACATTCAGTACTTC.

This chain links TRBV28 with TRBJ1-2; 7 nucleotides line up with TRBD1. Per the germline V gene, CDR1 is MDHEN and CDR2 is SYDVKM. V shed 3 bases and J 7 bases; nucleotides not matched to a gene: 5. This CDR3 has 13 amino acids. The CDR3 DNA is TGTGCCAGCAGTTTTCACAGGGGCCCTGGCTACACCTTC. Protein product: CASSFHRGPGYTF.

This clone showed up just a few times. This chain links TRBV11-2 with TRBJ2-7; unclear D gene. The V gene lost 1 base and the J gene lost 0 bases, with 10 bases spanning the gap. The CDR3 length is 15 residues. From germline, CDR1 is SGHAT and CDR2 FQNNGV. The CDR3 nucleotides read TGTGCCAGCAGCTTAGGGGAACCCAGCTCCTACGAGCAGTACTTC. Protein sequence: CASSLGEPSSYEQYF.

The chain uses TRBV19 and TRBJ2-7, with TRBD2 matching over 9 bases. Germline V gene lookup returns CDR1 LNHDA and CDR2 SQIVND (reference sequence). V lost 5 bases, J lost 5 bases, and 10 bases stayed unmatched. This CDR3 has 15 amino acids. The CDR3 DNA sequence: TGTGCCAGTAGTGTCGGACTAGCGAGGGGGAACGAGCAGTACTTC. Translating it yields CASSVGLARGNEQYF.

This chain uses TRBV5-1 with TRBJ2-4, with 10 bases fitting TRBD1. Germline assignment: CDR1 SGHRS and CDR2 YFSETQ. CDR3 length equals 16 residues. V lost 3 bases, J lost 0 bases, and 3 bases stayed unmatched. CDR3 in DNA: TGCGCCAGCAGCTCGGGACAGGGGCTAGCCAAAAACATTCAGTACTTC. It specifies CASSSGQGLAKNIQYF.

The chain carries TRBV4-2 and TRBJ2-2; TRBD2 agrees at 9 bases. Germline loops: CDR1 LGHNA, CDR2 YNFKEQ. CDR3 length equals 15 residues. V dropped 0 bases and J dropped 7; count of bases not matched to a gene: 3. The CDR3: CASSQESSGSGELFF. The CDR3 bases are TGTGCCAGCAGCCAAGAGAGTAGCGGGAGCGGGGAGCTGTTTTTT.

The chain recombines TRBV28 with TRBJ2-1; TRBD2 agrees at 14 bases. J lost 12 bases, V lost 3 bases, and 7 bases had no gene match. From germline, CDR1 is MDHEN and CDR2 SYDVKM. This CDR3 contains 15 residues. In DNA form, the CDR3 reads TGTGCCAGCAGTTTGGGACTAGCGGGAGTGAAGGGGCAGTTCTTC. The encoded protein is CASSLGLAGVKGQFF.

CDR3 nucleotides: TGTGCCAGCAGCCTTACACTGCCTACTAGCGGGAGGACAGATACGCAGTATTTT. This sequence encodes CASSLTLPTSGRTDTQYF. V is TRBV7-2 and J is TRBJ2-3; 12 bases match TRBD2. V lost 5 bases, J lost 3 bases, and 12 bases stayed unmatched. The germline V gene has CDR1 SGHTA and CDR2 FQGNSA. The CDR3 extends over 18 amino acids.

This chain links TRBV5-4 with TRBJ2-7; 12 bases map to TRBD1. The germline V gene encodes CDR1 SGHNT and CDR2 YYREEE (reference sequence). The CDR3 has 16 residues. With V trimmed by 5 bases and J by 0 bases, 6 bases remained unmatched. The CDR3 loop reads CASRLGQGADSYEQYF. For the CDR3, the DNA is TGTGCCAGCAGACTGGGACAGGGGGCTGACTCCTACGAGCAGTACTTC. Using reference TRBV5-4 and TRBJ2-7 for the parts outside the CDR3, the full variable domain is ETGVTQSPTHLIKTRGQQVTLRCSSQSGHNTVSWYQQALGQGPQFIFQYYREEENGRGNFPPRFSGLQFPNYSSELNVNALELDDSALYLCASRLGQGADSYEQYFGPGTRLTVT.

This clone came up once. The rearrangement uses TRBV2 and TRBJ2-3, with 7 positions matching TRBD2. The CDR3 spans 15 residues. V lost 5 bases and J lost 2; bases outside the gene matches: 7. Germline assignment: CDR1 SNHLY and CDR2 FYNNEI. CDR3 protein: CASSFSGPATDTQYF. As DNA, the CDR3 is TGTGCCAGCAGTTTTAGCGGGCCCGCCACAGATACGCAGTATTTT. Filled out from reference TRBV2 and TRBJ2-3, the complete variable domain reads EPEVTQTPSHQVTQMGQEVILRCVPISNHLYFYWYRQILGQKVEFLVSFYNNEISEKSEIFDDQFSVERPDGSNFTLKIRSTKLEDSAMYFCASSFSGPATDTQYFGPGTRLTVL.

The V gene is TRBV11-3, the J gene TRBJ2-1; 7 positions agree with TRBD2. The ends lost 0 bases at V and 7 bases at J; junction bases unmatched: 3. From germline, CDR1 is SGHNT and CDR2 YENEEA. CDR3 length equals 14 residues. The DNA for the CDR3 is TGTGCCAGCAGCTTAGAAGCGGGAAGAAATGAGCAGTTCTTC. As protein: CASSLEAGRNEQFF.

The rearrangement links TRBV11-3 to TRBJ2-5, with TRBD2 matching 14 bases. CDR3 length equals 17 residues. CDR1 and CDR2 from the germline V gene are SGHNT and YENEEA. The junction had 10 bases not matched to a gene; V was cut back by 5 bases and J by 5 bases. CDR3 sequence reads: CASSIGLAGGGAETQYF. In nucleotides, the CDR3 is TGTGCCAGCAGCATCGGACTAGCGGGAGGTGGAGCTGAGACCCAGTACTTC.

The CDR3 region has the DNA TGTGCCAGCAGCACAGGGACGATTAGCAATCAGCCCCAGCATTTT. Translation gives CASSTGTISNQPQHF. The V call is TRBV6-1, the J call TRBJ1-5; D might be TRBD1 (6 bases). Germline V lookup: CDR1 MNHNS, CDR2 SASEGT. The germline V and J ends were trimmed by 6 bases and 0 bases, with 12 bases remaining between them. The CDR3 is 15 residues long.

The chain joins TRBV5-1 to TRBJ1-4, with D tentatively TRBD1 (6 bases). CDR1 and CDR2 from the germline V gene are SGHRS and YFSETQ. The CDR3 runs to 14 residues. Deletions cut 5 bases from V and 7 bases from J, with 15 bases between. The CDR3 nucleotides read TGCGCCAGCAGTCTCCCGGGAGGGGGTGAAAAACTGTTTTTT. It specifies CASSLPGGGEKLFF.

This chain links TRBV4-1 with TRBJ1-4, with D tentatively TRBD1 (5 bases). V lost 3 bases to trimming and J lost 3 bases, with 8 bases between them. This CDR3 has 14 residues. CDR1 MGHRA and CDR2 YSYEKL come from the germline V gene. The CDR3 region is CASSQGVANEKLFF. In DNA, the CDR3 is TGCGCCAGCAGCCAGGGGGTGGCTAATGAAAAACTGTTTTTT.

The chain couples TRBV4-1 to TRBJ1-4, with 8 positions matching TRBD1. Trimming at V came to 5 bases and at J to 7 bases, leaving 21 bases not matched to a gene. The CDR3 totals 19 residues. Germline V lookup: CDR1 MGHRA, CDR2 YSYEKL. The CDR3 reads CASSTYLLSLDRGSEKLFF. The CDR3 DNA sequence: TGCGCCAGCAGCACCTACCTACTCAGCCTTGACAGGGGTAGTGAAAAACTGTTTTTT.

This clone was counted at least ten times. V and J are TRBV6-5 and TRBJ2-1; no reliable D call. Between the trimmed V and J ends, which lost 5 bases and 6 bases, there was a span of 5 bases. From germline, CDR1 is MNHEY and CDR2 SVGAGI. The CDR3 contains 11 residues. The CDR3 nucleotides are TGTGCCAGCAGTAATATCAATGAGCAGTTCTTC. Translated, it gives CASSNINEQFF.

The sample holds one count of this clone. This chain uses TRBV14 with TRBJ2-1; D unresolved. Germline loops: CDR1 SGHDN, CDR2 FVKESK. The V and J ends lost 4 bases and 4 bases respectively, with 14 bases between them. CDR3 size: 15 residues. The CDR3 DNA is TGTGCCAGCAGCCCTACCCATACCACTTACAATGAGCAGTTCTTC. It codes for CASSPTHTTYNEQFF.

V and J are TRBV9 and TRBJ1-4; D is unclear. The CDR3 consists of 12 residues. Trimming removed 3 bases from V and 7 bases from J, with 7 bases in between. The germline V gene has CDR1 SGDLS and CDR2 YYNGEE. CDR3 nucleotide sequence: TGTGCCAGCAGCGCGCCGGGTGAAAAACTGTTTTTT. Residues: CASSAPGEKLFF.

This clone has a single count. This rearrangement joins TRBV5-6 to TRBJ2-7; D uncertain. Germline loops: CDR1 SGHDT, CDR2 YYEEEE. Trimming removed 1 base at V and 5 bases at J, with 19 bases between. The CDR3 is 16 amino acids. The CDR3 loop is CASSLYLGGFLDEQYF. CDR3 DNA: TGTGCCAGCAGCTTGTATCTAGGCGGCTTTCTTGACGAGCAGTACTTC.

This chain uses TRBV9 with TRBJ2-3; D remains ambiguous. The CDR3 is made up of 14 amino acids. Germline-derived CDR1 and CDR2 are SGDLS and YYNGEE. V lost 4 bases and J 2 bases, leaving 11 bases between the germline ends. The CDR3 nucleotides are TGTGCCAGCAGCTCGGACGGATTCACAGATACGCAGTATTTT. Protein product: CASSSDGFTDTQYF. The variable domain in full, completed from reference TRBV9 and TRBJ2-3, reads DSGVTQTPKHLITATGQRVTLRCSPRSGDLSVYWYQQSLDQGLQFLIQYYNGEERAKGNILERFSAQQFPDLHSELNLSSLELGDSALYFCASSSDGFTDTQYFGPGTRLTVL.

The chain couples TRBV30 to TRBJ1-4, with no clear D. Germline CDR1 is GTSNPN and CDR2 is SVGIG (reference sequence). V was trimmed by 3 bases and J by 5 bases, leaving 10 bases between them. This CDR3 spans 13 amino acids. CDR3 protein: CAWRGQINEKLFF. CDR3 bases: TGTGCCTGGAGAGGGCAGATCAATGAAAAACTGTTTTTT.